What follows are 9 T cell receptor beta chains derived from one specimen sequenced in a study of T cell repertoires in cytomegalovirus infection. These receptors have no known antigen. A single record per CDR3 protein comes from TCRdb applying MiXCR to the reads. This table has about 830,000 distinct CDR3 sequences, 30% to 35% appearing once. The source was cultured CD8+ T cells from PBMCs, collected from culture after CMV antigen stimulation. Receptor source: a human donor in good health (CMV status not recorded). Some clones in this sample may be carry-over from other donors' samples.

V is TRBV7-6 and J is TRBJ1-6, with D unresolved. In germline, CDR1 is SGHVS, CDR2 FNYEAQ. Trimming removed 5 bases at V and 13 bases at J, with 12 bases between. This CDR3 region has 12 residues. CDR3 sequence (DNA): TGTGCCAGCAGCATTGGACCCTGGCCCCTCCACTTT. Translation: CASSIGPWPLHF.

This clonotype was found many times. The chain is built from TRBV7-2 and TRBJ2-1; TRBD2 agrees at 11 bases. Germline CDR1 and CDR2: SGHTA and FQGNSA. The CDR3 contains 15 residues. V dropped 5 bases and J dropped 6; count of bases not matched to a gene: 6. Here the CDR3 reads CASSLSGGAFNEQFF. For the CDR3, the DNA is TGTGCCAGCAGCCTTAGCGGGGGGGCGTTCAATGAGCAGTTCTTC.

CDR3 nucleotides: TGCGCCAGCAGCCAAGGAAGACATTCCGACGAGCAGTACTTC. Translating gives CASSQGRHSDEQYF. The rearrangement uses TRBV4-1 and TRBJ2-7, with D hard to call. The CDR3 has 14 residues. Germline V CDR1 and CDR2: MGHRA, YSYEKL. V was pared by 1 base and J by 5 bases, with 12 bases between.

The CDR3 DNA follows: TGTGCCAGCAGGGAATGGGGGGCTGGGGATCAGCCCCAGCATTTT. Its translation: CASREWGAGDQPQHF. The chain carries TRBV27 and TRBJ1-5; TRBD1 is a possible D gene (6 bases). With 6 bases removed from V and 5 bases from J, the gap between germline ends came to 17 bases. Germline V CDR1 and CDR2: MNHEY, SMNVEV (reference sequence). The CDR3 is 15 amino acids.

The V call is TRBV12-3 or TRBV12-4, the J call TRBJ2-1; no reliable D call. Trimming left V 4 bases short and J 5 bases short, with 18 bases between. This CDR3 comprises 16 residues. The CDR3 region has the DNA TGTGCCAGCAGTTATTATAGGACCACTCTCGACAATGAGCAGTTCTTC. Encoded protein: CASSYYRTTLDNEQFF.

CDR3 sequence reads: CAAGPGRDTQYF. CDR3 nucleotides: TGTGCCGCAGGTCCCGGGCGTGATACGCAGTATTTT. The chain has TRBV7-6 and TRBJ2-3; D gene ambiguous. This CDR3 has 12 residues. Germline lookup yields CDR1 SGHVS and CDR2 FNYEAQ. V shed 11 bases and J shed 6 bases, with 15 bases lying between them.

This clonotype was detected a few times. The CDR3 is CAAGPSNQPQHF. In DNA, the CDR3 is TGTGCCGCGGGGCCCAGCAATCAGCCCCAGCATTTT. The rearrangement joins TRBV7-9 to TRBJ1-5, with a possible D match to TRBD1 (5 bases). The CDR3 extends over 12 amino acids. In germline, CDR1 is SEHNR, CDR2 FQNEAQ (reference sequence). V was cut by 11 bases and J by 1 base, with 9 bases left in between.

This clonotype was observed a few times. The V call is TRBV12-3 or TRBV12-4, the J call TRBJ2-7, with 8 bases that match TRBD1. Trimming cost V 2 bases and J 4 bases; bases outside gene matches: 13. The CDR3 is made up of 17 amino acids. The CDR3 reads CASSLSALGDRQYEQYF. The CDR3 nucleotides read TGTGCCAGCAGTTTATCAGCTTTAGGGGACAGGCAGTACGAGCAGTACTTC.

A few counts support this clonotype. This sequence joins TRBV2 and TRBJ1-1, with 8 bases matching TRBD1. The junction had 12 bases not matched to a gene; V was cut back by 6 bases and J by 3 bases. Per germline, CDR1 SNHLY and CDR2 FYNNEI. CDR3 length: 16 amino acids. CDR3 sequence: CASRAYSTGAHTEAFF. Here the CDR3 DNA reads TGTGCCAGCAGAGCCTATTCGACAGGGGCACACACTGAAGCTTTCTTT. The full variable domain, with the rest looked up from reference TRBV2 and TRBJ1-1, is EPEVTQTPSHQVTQMGQEVILRCVPISNHLYFYWYRQILGQKVEFLVSFYNNEISEKSEIFDDQFSVERPDGSNFTLKIRSTKLEDSAMYFCASRAYSTGAHTEAFFGQGTRLTVV.